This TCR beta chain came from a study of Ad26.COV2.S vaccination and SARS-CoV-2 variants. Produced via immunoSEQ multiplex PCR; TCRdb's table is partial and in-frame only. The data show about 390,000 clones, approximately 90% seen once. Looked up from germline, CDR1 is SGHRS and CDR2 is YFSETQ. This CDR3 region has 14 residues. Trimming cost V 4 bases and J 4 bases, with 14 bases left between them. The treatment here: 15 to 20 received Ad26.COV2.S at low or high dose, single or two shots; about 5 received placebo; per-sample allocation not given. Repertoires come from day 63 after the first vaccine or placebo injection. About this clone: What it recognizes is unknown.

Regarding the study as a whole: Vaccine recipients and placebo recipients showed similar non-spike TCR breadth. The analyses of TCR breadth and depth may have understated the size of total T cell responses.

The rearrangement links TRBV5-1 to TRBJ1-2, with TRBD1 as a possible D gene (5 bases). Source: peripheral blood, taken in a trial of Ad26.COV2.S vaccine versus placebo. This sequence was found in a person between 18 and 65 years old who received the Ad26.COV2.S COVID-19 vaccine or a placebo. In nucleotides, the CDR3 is TGCGCCAGCAGCCTGCCAGACAGCAGCTATGGCTACACCTTC. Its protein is CASSLPDSSYGYTF.